What follows are 13 T cell receptor beta chains derived from one specimen sequenced in a study of T cell repertoires in cytomegalovirus infection. TCRdb recomputed calls from the reads with MiXCR, one row per CDR3 protein. The profile shows about 920,000 distinct CDR3 sequences, less than 35% of them singletons. These TCRs' antigens remain unknown. This specimen consisted of cultured CD8+ T cells from PBMCs, obtained from culture after CMV antigen stimulation. These receptors were obtained from a human donor in good health (CMV status not recorded). Some clones in this sample may be carry-over from other donors' samples.

This clonotype was observed many times. The chain has TRBV6-2 or TRBV6-3 and TRBJ2-1; TRBD1 matches 7 bases. The CDR3 spans 17 residues. The J segment lost 1 base and the V segment lost 6 bases, leaving 12 bases of the junction unmatched. Germline CDR1 reads MNHEY; CDR2 reads SVGEGT. Here the CDR3 DNA reads TGTGCCAGCAGAACGGGAAACAGGGGAAGGTCCTACAATGAGCAGTTCTTC. Protein product: CASRTGNRGRSYNEQFF.

This clonotype occurred a few times. The V and J genes are TRBV10-3 and TRBJ1-1; 8 bases line up with TRBD1. The CDR3 runs 14 residues. CDR1 ENHRY and CDR2 SYGVKD come from the germline V gene. With 4 bases clipped from V and 5 bases from J, the junction kept 6 bases outside the gene matches. CDR3 coding DNA: TGTGCCATCAGTGCCAGGGGGCAAGTAACTGAAGCTTTCTTT. This encodes CAISARGQVTEAFF.

V is TRBV13 and J is TRBJ1-1, with D possibly TRBD1 on 5 matching bases. Looked up from germline, CDR1 is PRHDT and CDR2 is FYEKMQ (reference sequence). The CDR3 is made up of 14 amino acids. Deletions cut 6 bases from V and 2 bases from J, with 13 bases between. Written as DNA, the CDR3 is TGTGCCAGCAGTACGAGGGACGGCAACACTGAAGCTTTCTTT. This codes for CASSTRDGNTEAFF.

The rearrangement uses TRBV6-2 or TRBV6-3 and TRBJ2-5, with a tentative D call TRBD2 (5 bases). Between the trimmed V and J ends, which lost 4 bases and 6 bases, there was a span of 12 bases. The V gene's germline CDR1 is MNHEY and CDR2 SVGEGT. The CDR3 loop spans 13 amino acids. The CDR3 spells CASSSPSGKTQYF. As DNA, the CDR3 is TGTGCCAGCAGTTCACCCTCGGGAAAGACCCAGTACTTC.

The rearrangement uses TRBV5-6 and TRBJ2-5; 8 bases line up with TRBD2. The V gene's germline CDR1 is SGHDT and CDR2 YYEEEE. This CDR3 is built from 15 residues. Trimming took 0 bases from V and 5 from J; bases not matched to a gene: 6. The CDR3: CASSLVRGAWETQYF. In DNA form, the CDR3 reads TGTGCCAGCAGCTTGGTGCGGGGGGCCTGGGAGACCCAGTACTTC.

CDR3 sequence reads: CASSSTWGAGEQYF. The CDR3 DNA reads as TGCGCCAGCAGCAGCACATGGGGCGCGGGCGAGCAGTACTTC. V is TRBV5-1 and J is TRBJ2-7; D is perhaps TRBD1 or TRBD2 (5 bases each). CDR1 is SGHRS, CDR2 YFSETQ, per germline. With 4 bases removed from V and 6 bases from J, the gap between germline ends came to 17 bases. CDR3 length equals 14 residues. Full variable domain (remainder filled in from reference TRBV5-1 and TRBJ2-7): KAGVTQTPRYLIKTRGQQVTLSCSPISGHRSVSWYQQTPGQGLQFLFEYFSETQRNKGNFPGRFSGRQFSNSRSEMNVSTLELGDSALYLCASSSTWGAGEQYFGPGTRLTVT.

The chain has TRBV5-6 and TRBJ1-1, with 7 bases aligning to TRBD1. Germline values: CDR1 SGHDT, CDR2 YYEEEE. This CDR3 is 14 amino acids long. Trimming took 3 bases from V and 5 from J; bases not matched to a gene: 7. The CDR3 coding sequence is TGTGCCAGCAGCTCAGGGGGGTCTCAGACTGAAGCTTTCTTT. It encodes CASSSGGSQTEAFF.

V gene TRBV27 combines with J gene TRBJ2-1; TRBD1 is a possible D gene (6 bases). In germline, CDR1 is MNHEY, CDR2 SMNVEV (reference sequence). The CDR3 length is 17 residues. Trimming took off 3 bases at V and 4 bases at J, with 19 bases between the two ends. The CDR3, as DNA: TGTGCCAGCAGTTTTAGTTCGACAGGCCGGTTGTACAATGAGCAGTTCTTC. Translating gives CASSFSSTGRLYNEQFF.

This clonotype was counted a few times. The V gene is TRBV4-1, the J gene TRBJ2-3; maybe TRBD1 (6 bases). V was cut by 4 bases and J by 0 bases, with 14 bases left in between. This CDR3 comprises 16 residues. CDR1 is MGHRA and CDR2 is YSYEKL in the germline V gene. The CDR3 DNA reads as TGCGCCAGCAGCCTTCCCGCGACAGGTAGCACAGATACGCAGTATTTT. This gives the protein CASSLPATGSTDTQYF.

The rearrangement links TRBV4-1 to TRBJ2-1, with a weak D call TRBD2 (6 bases). Germline-derived CDR1 and CDR2 are MGHRA and YSYEKL. The CDR3 loop spans 16 amino acids. Trimming took off 1 base at V and 7 bases at J, with 17 bases between the two ends. DNA of the CDR3: TGCGCCAGCAGCCAAGGGTGGGGGGTGTACGAGAATGAGCAGTTCTTC. This translates into CASSQGWGVYENEQFF.

J is TRBJ2-1 and V is TRBV27; 12 nucleotides match TRBD2. Germline CDR1 reads MNHEY; CDR2 reads SMNVEV (reference sequence). The CDR3 is 15 residues long. The V segment lost 6 bases and the J segment 3 bases; nucleotides outside the gene matches: 3. Here the CDR3 reads CASRPTSGGYNEQFF. CDR3 in DNA: TGTGCCAGCAGACCGACTAGCGGGGGCTACAATGAGCAGTTCTTC.

The genes are TRBV27 and TRBJ1-2; D possibly corresponds to TRBD1 (5 bases). The CDR3 consists of 14 residues. Germline V CDR1 and CDR2: MNHEY, SMNVEV (reference sequence). V lost 5 bases and J 8 bases, leaving 18 bases between the germline ends. The CDR3 here is CASSPRGREGGYTF. In nucleotides, the CDR3 is TGTGCCAGCAGTCCCCGTGGCAGGGAAGGCGGCTACACCTTC.

This clonotype was seen only a few times. The chain couples TRBV6-5 to TRBJ1-1, with D possibly matching TRBD1 (5 bases). This CDR3 has 14 amino acids. V was trimmed by 4 bases and J by 0 bases, leaving 9 bases between them. Germline CDR1 and CDR2: MNHEY and SVGAGI. Written as DNA, the CDR3 is TGTGCCAGCAGTTTAACGACAGTGAACACTGAAGCTTTCTTT. It encodes CASSLTTVNTEAFF.